A selection of T cell receptor beta chains follows, all from one sample in a study of identical twins. TCRdb independently ran MiXCR on the 5' RACE reads; one entry per CDR3 protein. The sample shows about 290,000 distinct CDR3 sequences, 7.5% to 9.5% of them seen only once. The same sample was also studied in work on yellow fever vaccine responses in identical twins.

Sequencing was done on a sample of CD8+ T cells sorted from blood. These receptors all stem from a woman younger than 35 in good health. Each CDR3 is given with its conserved first and last residue. D genes are given only for firm matches. Only part of the rows carry a size: once, few, many, or a class if the clone is expanded.

j_gene: TRBJ2-7
abundance: NA
d_gene: NA
v_gene: TRBV28
CDR3nt: TGTGCCAGCAGTTTCCACCCGGGGGATTCCAGCTCCTACGAGCAGTACTTC
CDR3aa: CASSFHPGDSSSYEQYF

j_gene: TRBJ2-1
abundance: NA
d_gene: NA
v_gene: TRBV7-9
CDR3nt: TGTGCCAGCAGCTTGGACACAAACAATGAGCAGTTCTTC
CDR3aa: CASSLDTNNEQFF

j_gene: TRBJ2-1
abundance: many
d_gene: NA
v_gene: TRBV12-3/TRBV12-4
CDR3nt: TGTGCCAGCAGTCGGGATGTTTATGAGCAGTTCTTC
CDR3aa: CASSRDVYEQFF

j_gene: TRBJ2-4
abundance: many
d_gene: NA
v_gene: TRBV7-9
CDR3nt: TGTGCCAGCAGCTTTTTCGGGACCGAAGCCAAAAACATTCAGTACTTC
CDR3aa: CASSFFGTEAKNIQYF

j_gene: TRBJ2-7
abundance: few
d_gene: TRBD2
v_gene: TRBV6-2/TRBV6-3
CDR3nt: TGTGCCAGCAGTTTGAGCGGGGCCCACGAGCAGTACTTC
CDR3aa: CASSLSGAHEQYF

j_gene: TRBJ2-3
abundance: NA
d_gene: NA
v_gene: TRBV6-1
CDR3nt: TGTGCCAGCAGGATCCCCGGGACTCGTAGCACAGATACGCAGTATTTT
CDR3aa: CASRIPGTRSTDTQYF

j_gene: TRBJ1-6
abundance: few
d_gene: TRBD1
v_gene: TRBV3-1
CDR3nt: TGTGCCAGCGGAGGGACAGGGGTATTGAGTTCACCCCTCCACTTT
CDR3aa: CASGGTGVLSSPLHF

j_gene: TRBJ1-5
abundance: many
d_gene: NA
v_gene: TRBV20-1
CDR3nt: TGCAGTGCTAGTCGGACCGGGGTCGAATATCAGCCCCAGCATTTT
CDR3aa: CSASRTGVEYQPQHF

j_gene: TRBJ2-1
abundance: NA
d_gene: NA
v_gene: TRBV7-2
CDR3nt: TGTGCCAGCAGCTTTTTCGGGAGCGGGCAGGAGCAGTTCTTC
CDR3aa: CASSFFGSGQEQFF

j_gene: TRBJ2-3
abundance: many
d_gene: NA
v_gene: TRBV7-2
CDR3nt: TGTGCCAGCAGCTTGTACACAGATACGCAGTATTTT
CDR3aa: CASSLYTDTQYF

j_gene: TRBJ2-7
abundance: NA
d_gene: NA
v_gene: TRBV6-2/TRBV6-3
CDR3nt: TGTGCCAGCAGTTATGTTAACGAGCAGTACTTC
CDR3aa: CASSYVNEQYF

j_gene: TRBJ2-7
abundance: NA
d_gene: NA
v_gene: TRBV5-6
CDR3nt: TGTGCCATCAGCTACGGACAGTCAGCCTACGAGCAGTACTTC
CDR3aa: CAISYGQSAYEQYF

j_gene: TRBJ1-2
abundance: many
d_gene: NA
v_gene: TRBV7-9
CDR3nt: TGTGCCAGCAGCTTAGCGCCAGGGACCTATGGCTACACCTTC
CDR3aa: CASSLAPGTYGYTF

j_gene: TRBJ1-2
abundance: NA
d_gene: NA
v_gene: TRBV12-3/TRBV12-4
CDR3nt: TGTGCCAGCAGTTTGGGCCGATCCTTGGGTGGCTACACCTTC
CDR3aa: CASSLGRSLGGYTF